This paragraph covers one T cell receptor (beta chain) sequence. V was pared by 1 base and J by 9 bases, with 26 bases between. The CDR3 runs 18 residues. Germline V CDR1 and CDR2: MDHEN, SYDVKM. The data originate from a study of shared T cell receptors in the human thymus. TCRdb's table, derived via immunoSEQ multiplex PCR, lists solely in-frame clones and lacks some. Of 55,000 to 75,000 clones listed, about 95% are singletons. This sequence was found in a human donor. V gene TRBV28 combines with J gene TRBJ2-3, with D possibly being TRBD1 (6 bases). Sequencing was performed on thymocytes. CDR3 sequence: CASSLYVPGHLAGETQYF. Here the CDR3 DNA reads TGTGCCAGCAGTTTATATGTACCTGGACATCTGGCAGGGGAGACGCAGTATTTT.